This T cell receptor (beta chain) originates from a study of beta chain features in type 1 diabetes. Study-wide points: Type 1 diabetes patients had TCRB CDR3s that were shorter (moderately but significantly so) in all four CD4+ subsets. Within the patient group, naive, central memory and Treg TCRB repertoires appeared more similar to each other than within healthy donors.

Every isolated RNA sample was fully reverse transcribed, so sequencing captured expressed TCRB transcripts. Profiled with immunoSEQ multiplex PCR; TCRdb holds only in-frame clones, not every one. The sample consists of roughly 230,000 clones, approximately 10% of them appearing once. This clone was recorded a few times. Its antigen is as yet unknown. The CDR3 has 13 amino acids. The germline CDR1 and CDR2 sequences are SGHRS and YFSETQ. Losses at the gene ends were 3 bases for V and 6 bases for J; bases not matched to a gene: 6. Sorting of CD4+ naive, central memory, regulatory and stem cell-like memory cells was performed via CD45RO/CCR7/CD25/CD127/CD95/CD27. Without exception, sorted populations had purity beyond 95%.

This clonotype was sampled from a man aged 25-45 years with type 1 diabetes. The chain recombines TRBV5-1 with TRBJ2-7, with TRBD1 identical over 7 bases. The specimen sequenced was naive CD4+ T cells from blood. CDR3 residues: CASSYGTAGEQYF. CDR3 bases: TGCGCCAGCAGCTACGGGACAGCCGGCGAGCAGTACTTC.